This TCR beta chain emerged from a study of blood T cell repertoires in COVID-19. Looking at the study overall: The analysed material was cDNA or gDNA that came from T cells, B-cell-depleted T cells, or PBMCs.

Per the original methods: Amplified reference gene primers provided the basis for estimating nucleated cell counts. Clones were read by immunoSEQ multiplex PCR, and TCRdb kept only the in-frame ones, dropping some. Clone size and the V and J calls come from that table; the DNA yielded D and trimming. The sample includes under 450,000 clones, 88% of them seen just once. Germline CDR1 reads MDHEN; CDR2 reads SYDVKM. This CDR3 comprises 13 residues. The V end lost 6 bases, the J end lost 3 bases, and 11 bases lay between the germline ends. Recruited during active infection, patients (from Seattle) were subsequently followed longitudinally.

The chain links TRBV28 to TRBJ1-1, with D maybe TRBD1 (6 bases). The specimen sequenced was peripheral blood. The sequence derives from a woman aged 45 to 65 with COVID-19, enrolled during active disease. For the CDR3, the DNA is TGTGCCAGCAGCCTTGAGGGGGACACTGAAGCTTTCTTT. This gives the protein CASSLEGDTEAFF.